This T cell receptor beta chain was captured in a study of cytomegalovirus exposure and HLA in healthy donors. Concerning this clone: Its antigen is currently unknown.

Germline V gene lookup returns CDR1 MGHRA and CDR2 YSYEKL. The CDR3 covers 15 residues. V was clipped by 4 bases and J by 2 bases; unmatched bases: 7. With 60 Vbeta and 13 Jbeta primers, the PCR was carried out. Method: immunoSEQ multiplex PCR; TCRdb's copy keeps in-frame clones and lacks some. The table has 120,000 to 150,000 clones, 80% to 85% seen once; the top ten hold more than 0.9%. Broader study findings: Rare TCR sequences dominated, though some public TCRs recurred in many donors. Associated with HLA alleles at 0.05 false discovery rate in a later analysis were 16,951 TCR beta sequences. Researchers reported that three CMV-associated chains were confirmed in vitro as CMV antigen-specific.

The chain uses TRBV4-1 and TRBJ1-1, with 7 bases that match TRBD1. The sequencing sample was made of PBMCs. The receptor was derived from a male donor in good health and CMV-seropositive. CDR3 nucleotide sequence: TGCGCCAGCAGCCCGAGAAGGGACAGCAACACTGAAGCTTTCTTT. Residues: CASSPRRDSNTEAFF.